These 11 T cell receptor beta chains were sequenced from one sample in a study of CD8+ T cells in alopecia areata. Reverse transcription of extracted RNA yielded cDNA, which provided the sequencing template. Produced via immunoSEQ multiplex PCR; TCRdb's table is partial and in-frame only. The top ten clones hold about a quarter of a sample with 79,000 or so clones, roughly 66% of them seen once. Treatment given: oral pan-JAK inhibitor, 5-10 mg twice daily. Material: CD8+ T cells sorted from blood, obtained at week 24, from a patient treated with tofacitinib. The source is a human donor with alopecia areata.

The V call is TRBV28, the J call TRBJ1-1; 7 positions agree with TRBD1. V trimming: 5 bases; J trimming: 0 bases; junction bases outside the gene matches: 6. Germline V lookup: CDR1 MDHEN, CDR2 SYDVKM. The CDR3 runs to 15 residues. CDR3 amino acids: CASSGDSLLNTEAFF. The CDR3, as DNA: TGTGCCAGCAGTGGGGACAGCCTTTTGAACACTGAAGCTTTCTTT.

The V gene is TRBV4-1, the J gene TRBJ2-7, with 10 nucleotides matching TRBD2. The CDR3 runs 15 residues. J was trimmed by 3 bases and V by 1 base; bases with no gene match: 3. Looked up from germline, CDR1 is MGHRA and CDR2 is YSYEKL. The CDR3 DNA reads TGCGCCAGCAGCCAAGCTGAGCGGGGGGGCTACGAGCAGTACTTC. Its translation: CASSQAERGGYEQYF.

This sequence joins TRBV5-6 and TRBJ2-2, with D possibly TRBD1 on 5 matching bases. Germline V gene sequence: CDR1 SGHDT, CDR2 YYEEEE. V gave up 0 bases and J gave up 7 bases, with 13 bases separating them. The CDR3 is 15 amino acids. The CDR3: CASSLVVRVDGELFF. The CDR3 nucleotides read TGTGCCAGCAGCTTGGTGGTCAGGGTGGACGGGGAGCTGTTTTTT. The entire variable domain, with the rest obtained from reference TRBV5-6 and TRBJ2-2, is as follows: DAGVTQSPTHLIKTRGQQVTLRCSPKSGHDTVSWYQQALGQGPQFIFQYYEEEERQRGNFPDRFSGHQFPNYSSELNVNALLLGDSALYLCASSLVVRVDGELFFGEGSRLTVL.

This clone appeared a few times. This chain joins TRBV6-5 and TRBJ2-1; TRBD2 matches at 9 bases. Losses at the gene ends were 1 base for V and 8 bases for J; bases not matched to a gene: 9. The CDR3 runs to 16 residues. Germline CDR1 is MNHEY and CDR2 is SVGAGI. The CDR3 is CASSYLAGGPRDEQFF. The CDR3 bases are TGTGCCAGCAGTTACTTGGCGGGAGGGCCTAGGGATGAGCAGTTCTTC.

This clone is a singleton in its sample. The rearrangement uses TRBV7-2 and TRBJ2-5; TRBD1 might be the D (5 bases). V was shortened by 5 bases and J by 7 bases, with 20 bases between the two germline ends. CDR1 is SGHTA and CDR2 is FQGNSA in the germline V gene. The CDR3 has 15 residues. CDR3 region: CASSPWRQNRWTQYF. The CDR3 region has the DNA TGTGCCAGCAGCCCTTGGCGACAGAACCGGTGGACCCAGTACTTC.

The table lists this clone with a few counts. V is TRBV6-1 and J is TRBJ1-1, with D perhaps TRBD1 (5 bases). The CDR3 runs to 17 residues. Germline loops: CDR1 MNHNS, CDR2 SASEGT. V was pared by 2 bases and J by 3 bases, with 19 bases between. The CDR3 DNA reads as TGTGCCAGCAGTGAAAGGACCCTGGGGGGAGAAGACACTGAAGCTTTCTTT. This translates into CASSERTLGGEDTEAFF.

The chain couples TRBV6-5 to TRBJ1-2; no clear D. This CDR3 is built from 12 residues. V dropped 10 bases and J dropped 0 bases, with 9 bases sitting between them. Germline V gives CDR1 MNHEY, CDR2 SVGAGI. The CDR3 spells CAILGPNYGYTF. The CDR3, as DNA: TGTGCCATACTAGGCCCTAACTATGGCTACACCTTC.

The table lists this clone with a few counts. This sequence joins TRBV4-3 and TRBJ2-7; D might be TRBD1 (6 bases). Trimming took 0 bases from V and 6 from J, leaving 18 bases between them. Germline V gene lookup returns CDR1 LGHNA and CDR2 YSLEER. CDR3 size: 16 residues. The CDR3 loop is CASSQEGIQGVAEQYF. The CDR3 nucleotides are TGCGCCAGCAGCCAAGAAGGGATACAGGGAGTGGCCGAGCAGTACTTC.

The chain employs TRBV9 and TRBJ2-7; 8 bases match TRBD2. After removal of 4 bases from V and 7 bases from J, the junction contained 7 bases not matched to a gene. The CDR3 loop spans 13 amino acids. Germline values: CDR1 SGDLS, CDR2 YYNGEE. The CDR3 DNA is TGTGCCAGCAGCCCAGCGGGAGTTCAAGAGCAGTACTTC. Translated, it gives CASSPAGVQEQYF.

The chain recombines TRBV7-8 with TRBJ2-1; D possibly corresponds to TRBD2 (7 bases). V lost 2 bases, J lost 4 bases, and 12 bases lay in between. Looked up from germline, CDR1 is SGHVS and CDR2 is FQNEAQ. The CDR3 has 15 residues. CDR3 nucleotides: TGTGCCAGCAGCTTAAGCGGGACAATATACAATGAGCAGTTCTTC. Translating it yields CASSLSGTIYNEQFF.

This clone has a handful of counts. The chain carries TRBV5-1 and TRBJ2-4; 9 bases fit TRBD1. The ends lost 3 bases at V and 3 bases at J; junction bases unmatched: 7. CDR1 and CDR2 (germline): SGHRS, YFSETQ. The CDR3 loop spans 16 amino acids. The CDR3: CASSSGTGFGKNIQYF. The CDR3 DNA reads as TGCGCCAGCAGCTCGGGGACAGGGTTTGGCAAAAACATTCAGTACTTC.